The 31 T cell receptor beta chains in this list originate from one sample, sequenced in a study of blood T cell repertoires in COVID-19. Data came from immunoSEQ multiplex PCR; TCRdb stores just in-frame clones and leaves some out. The sample consists of 310,000 or so clones, 88% of them appearing once. The sequenced material came from peripheral blood. The origin of the receptors is a young woman with COVID-19, enrolled during active disease.

This chain joins TRBV4-3 and TRBJ2-7; TRBD2 agrees at 7 bases. V was pared by 2 bases and J by 7 bases, with 11 bases of the junction left unmatched. Germline loops: CDR1 LGHNA, CDR2 YSLEER. The CDR3 has 15 residues. The chain's CDR3 is CASSQLASGVGEQYF. As DNA, the CDR3 is TGCGCCAGCAGCCAATTAGCCAGCGGGGTGGGGGAGCAGTACTTC.

V gene TRBV4-1 combines with J gene TRBJ2-7; maybe TRBD1 (6 bases). Germline lookup yields CDR1 MGHRA and CDR2 YSYEKL. The CDR3 runs to 14 residues. V was trimmed by 4 bases and J by 4 bases, leaving 14 bases between them. CDR3 nucleotide sequence: TGCGCCAGCAGCCCGAGTAGGGGGTTTTACGAGCAGTACTTC. It encodes CASSPSRGFYEQYF.

The genes are TRBV2 and TRBJ1-1; D remains unclear. In germline, CDR1 is SNHLY, CDR2 FYNNEI. V was pared by 5 bases and J by 0 bases, with 7 bases between. The CDR3 spans 13 residues. The CDR3 DNA reads TGTGCCAGCAGTACACAGCTGAACACTGAAGCTTTCTTT. Translation: CASSTQLNTEAFF.

This clone was found once. V is TRBV28 and J is TRBJ2-7; TRBD2 matches at 11 bases. The CDR3 length is 16 residues. CDR1 is MDHEN and CDR2 is SYDVKM in the germline V gene. The trim removed 4 bases at V and 2 bases at J, leaving 7 bases unmatched. CDR3 sequence: CASSSPPGLAAYEQYF. The CDR3 region has the DNA TGTGCCAGCAGTTCTCCCCCGGGACTAGCGGCCTACGAGCAGTACTTC. Full variable domain (outside the CDR3, taken from reference TRBV28 and TRBJ2-7): DVKVTQSSRYLVKRTGEKVFLECVQDMDHENMFWYRQDPGLGLRLIYFSYDVKMKEKGDIPEGYSVSREKKERFSLILESASTNQTSMYLCASSSPPGLAAYEQYFGPGTRLTVT.

This clone was detected once. Sequence at one end of the junction differs from germline and may be a read error. The chain links TRBV28 to TRBJ2-5; 7 positions agree with TRBD1. In germline, CDR1 is MDHEN, CDR2 SYDVKM. This CDR3 region has 15 residues. The CDR3 loop is CASRLRGQWTQTQYF. The CDR3 nucleotides read TGTGCCAGCCGTTTGAGGGGACAGTGGACCCAGACCCAGTACTTC.

This sequence joins TRBV6-6 and TRBJ1-5; D perhaps matches TRBD1 (5 bases). V was clipped by 7 bases and J by 5 bases, with 18 bases between them. Germline V gene sequence: CDR1 MNHNY, CDR2 SVGAGI (reference sequence). The CDR3 contains 15 residues. The CDR3 DNA reads as TGTGCCAGCACCGCGATTCGGGGGGGAGATCAGCCCCAGCATTTT. It is translated as CASTAIRGGDQPQHF.

This chain connects TRBV12-5 to TRBJ2-3; TRBD2 agrees at 8 bases. The junction had 7 bases not matched to a gene; V was cut back by 1 base and J by 1 base. CDR1 and CDR2 from the germline V gene are LGHNT and FRNRAP. The CDR3 covers 17 residues. The CDR3 loop reads CASGLGYPGLGTDTQYF. CDR3 in DNA: TGTGCTAGTGGTTTGGGATATCCGGGACTAGGCACAGATACGCAGTATTTT. Full variable domain (missing parts from reference TRBV12-5 and TRBJ2-3): DARVTQTPRHKVTEMGQEVTMRCQPILGHNTVFWYRQTMMQGLELLAYFRNRAPLDDSGMPKDRFSAEMPDATLATLKIQPSEPRDSAVYFCASGLGYPGLGTDTQYFGPGTRLTVL.

CDR3 nucleotides: TGTGCCAGCAGTTTTATCAACACTGAAGCTTTCTTT. Protein product: CASSFINTEAFF. The chain recombines TRBV7-2 with TRBJ1-1; no reliable D call. V lost 6 bases and J lost 2, with 7 bases in between. This CDR3 region has 12 residues. From germline, CDR1 is SGHTA and CDR2 FQGNSA.

The chain has TRBV7-9 and TRBJ2-7; 9 bases are shared with TRBD1. Germline assignment: CDR1 SEHNR and CDR2 FQNEAQ (reference sequence). CDR3 size: 17 residues. After removal of 3 bases from V and 10 bases from J, the junction contained 19 bases not matched to a gene. Written as DNA, the CDR3 is TGTGCCAGCAGCTTGGGACAGGGTGAAATAGCGAAAATAGAACAGTACTTC. Translation gives CASSLGQGEIAKIEQYF.

This chain links TRBV5-1 with TRBJ2-5, with 9 bases fitting TRBD1. Trimming cost V 5 bases and J 5 bases; bases outside gene matches: 10. The CDR3 has 15 amino acids. The germline CDR1 and CDR2 sequences are SGHRS and YFSETQ. The DNA for the CDR3 is TGCGCCAGCAGTCTAGGACTAGGACAGGGGGAGACCCAGTACTTC. Translation: CASSLGLGQGETQYF.

The chain couples TRBV10-3 to TRBJ2-2, with D possibly TRBD2 on 5 matching bases. Germline V gene sequence: CDR1 ENHRY, CDR2 SYGVKD. Between the trimmed V and J ends, which lost 6 bases and 6 bases, there was a span of 8 bases. CDR3 length: 12 amino acids. The CDR3: CAIRLDSGELFF. CDR3 nucleotide sequence: TGTGCCATCAGGTTGGACTCCGGGGAGCTGTTTTTT.

The rearrangement joins TRBV19 to TRBJ2-1; TRBD2 is a possible D gene (5 bases). This CDR3 comprises 13 residues. V was shortened by 5 bases and J by 9 bases, with 14 bases between the two germline ends. Germline CDR1 and CDR2: LNHDA and SQIVND (reference sequence). The CDR3 here is CASSPRPGIEQFF. DNA for the CDR3: TGTGCCAGTAGTCCAAGACCCGGGATTGAGCAGTTCTTC.

The V call is TRBV7-2, the J call TRBJ2-7; 9 bases agree with TRBD1. Germline lookup yields CDR1 SGHTA and CDR2 FQGNSA. The CDR3 spans 15 residues. J was trimmed by 4 bases and V by 6 bases; bases with no gene match: 10. The CDR3 nucleotides read TGTGCCAGCAGTCGCCCGACAGGGGGGTCGTACGAGCAGTACTTC. Translating gives CASSRPTGGSYEQYF.

The CDR3 is CASSVLSGSPGGSYNEQFF. DNA for the CDR3: TGTGCCAGCAGCGTACTTAGCGGGAGCCCCGGAGGATCCTACAATGAGCAGTTCTTC. V gene TRBV9 combines with J gene TRBJ2-1; TRBD2 matches at 9 bases. The CDR3 is made up of 19 amino acids. J lost 1 base, V lost 1 base, and 12 bases had no gene match. Germline CDR1 SGDLS, CDR2 YYNGEE.

This clone was recorded only once. V is TRBV7-2 and J is TRBJ2-2, with TRBD2 identical over 15 bases. The CDR3 covers 17 residues. CDR1 and CDR2 (germline): SGHTA, FQGNSA. Trimming at V came to 1 base and at J to 4 bases, leaving 1 base not matched to a gene. The CDR3 coding sequence is TGTGCCAGCAGCTTAGGGACTAGCGGGAGGGTCACCGGGGAGCTGTTTTTT. It translates to CASSLGTSGRVTGELFF.

This chain connects TRBV6-5 to TRBJ2-5, with 13 bases lining up with TRBD2. This CDR3 spans 15 amino acids. The V gene's germline CDR1 is MNHEY and CDR2 SVGAGI. The trim removed 2 bases at V and 5 bases at J, leaving 2 bases unmatched. The CDR3 nucleotides read TGTGCCAGCAGTTACACGACTAGCGGGAGGGAGACCCAGTACTTC. Its translation is CASSYTTSGRETQYF.

V and J are TRBV9 and TRBJ1-3, with no clear D. CDR3 length: 14 residues. V was shortened by 0 bases and J by 7 bases, with 11 bases between the two germline ends. Looked up from germline, CDR1 is SGDLS and CDR2 is YYNGEE. The CDR3, as DNA: TGTGCCAGCAGCGTAGGAGACACCCTGAACACCATATATTTT. Translated: CASSVGDTLNTIYF.

The chain joins TRBV5-1 to TRBJ1-2; TRBD1 matches at 7 bases. V shed 4 bases and J 0 bases; nucleotides not matched to a gene: 3. The germline CDR1 and CDR2 sequences are SGHRS and YFSETQ. CDR3 length: 14 residues. CDR3: CASSQDRPNYGYTF. DNA of the CDR3: TGCGCCAGCAGCCAGGACAGGCCTAACTATGGCTACACCTTC.

This chain links TRBV4-3 with TRBJ2-2; TRBD2 matches at 8 bases. CDR3 size: 16 residues. V trimming: 0 bases; J trimming: 6 bases; junction bases outside the gene matches: 6. Looked up from germline, CDR1 is LGHNA and CDR2 is YSLEER. DNA for the CDR3: TGCGCCAGCAGCCAAGAAGCGGGAGTAGGTCCCGGGGAGCTGTTTTTT. It yields the protein CASSQEAGVGPGELFF.

V usage is TRBV9 and J usage is TRBJ2-1; TRBD1 is a possible D gene (6 bases). The length of the CDR3 is 17 residues. Deletions cut 0 bases from V and 7 bases from J, with 20 bases between. Germline CDR1 and CDR2: SGDLS and YYNGEE. The chain's CDR3 is CASSVGGAGAKVNEQFF. CDR3 bases: TGTGCCAGCAGCGTAGGTGGGGCAGGGGCGAAAGTAAATGAGCAGTTCTTC.

The gene calls are TRBV28 and TRBJ2-3, with 7 nucleotides matching TRBD2. The CDR3 length is 13 residues. V shed 5 bases, J shed 3 bases, and the junction held 2 bases outside the gene matches. The germline V gene has CDR1 MDHEN and CDR2 SYDVKM. CDR3 nucleotide sequence: TGTGCCAGCAGTATCGGGAGGACAGATACGCAGTATTTT. Amino acid sequence: CASSIGRTDTQYF.

This clone was detected only once. The genes are TRBV14 and TRBJ2-7; TRBD1 is a possible D gene (6 bases). The CDR3 spans 14 residues. Trimming stripped 1 base from V and 7 bases from J, with 14 bases between. Germline V gene sequence: CDR1 SGHDN, CDR2 FVKESK. CDR3 loop: CASSQADRSLEQYF. The CDR3 nucleotides are TGTGCCAGCAGCCAAGCCGACAGGTCGTTGGAGCAGTACTTC. The complete variable domain, with remaining parts taken from reference TRBV14 and TRBJ2-7, reads EAGVTQFPSHSVIEKGQTVTLRCDPISGHDNLYWYRRVMGKEIKFLLHFVKESKQDESGMPNNRFLAERTGGTYSTLKVQPAELEDSGVYFCASSQADRSLEQYFGPGTRLTVT.

V usage is TRBV9 and J usage is TRBJ2-1; TRBD1 matches at 9 bases. The V gene end was trimmed by 2 bases and the J gene end by 7 bases; junction bases not matched to a gene: 4. This CDR3 contains 14 residues. CDR1 and CDR2 from the germline V gene are SGDLS and YYNGEE. The DNA for the CDR3 is TGTGCCAGCAGCGTCCGGGACAGGGTGAATGAGCAGTTCTTC. Protein product: CASSVRDRVNEQFF.

This chain connects TRBV10-3 to TRBJ2-7; D might be TRBD1 (5 bases). Germline V gene lookup returns CDR1 ENHRY and CDR2 SYGVKD. The V gene lost 3 bases and the J gene lost 6 bases, with 21 bases spanning the gap. The CDR3 consists of 16 residues. The CDR3 spells CAISDPQLAKGREQYF. The CDR3 DNA reads as TGTGCCATCAGTGACCCCCAGTTGGCGAAGGGGCGCGAGCAGTACTTC.

This sequence joins TRBV6-2 or TRBV6-3 and TRBJ2-1, with 8 bases identical to TRBD1. Germline CDR1 and CDR2: MNHEY and SVGEGT. The ends lost 6 bases at V and 2 bases at J; junction bases unmatched: 15. This CDR3 comprises 18 residues. The CDR3 DNA reads as TGTGCCAGCAGCTTACTGCGACAGGGGCGCCCTCCCTACAATGAGCAGTTCTTC. Translating it yields CASSLLRQGRPPYNEQFF.

The genes are TRBV7-3 and TRBJ1-1; D gene ambiguous. There are 13 residues in the CDR3. Trimming stripped 5 bases from V and 7 bases from J, with 14 bases between. Looked up from germline, CDR1 is SGHTA and CDR2 is FQGTGA. The CDR3 loop reads CASSRAGEGEAFF. DNA for the CDR3: TGTGCCAGCAGCCGTGCCGGGGAGGGTGAAGCTTTCTTT.

The chain links TRBV3-1 (or the pseudogene TRBV3-2) to TRBJ2-2; the match to TRBD2 covers 11 bases. The J segment lost 8 bases and the V segment lost 8 bases, leaving 10 bases of the junction unmatched. In germline, CDR1 is LGHDT, CDR2 YNNKEL (reference sequence). This CDR3 has 15 residues. The CDR3 bases are TGTGCCAGCTCTTCTCGGCTAGCGGGAGGAGGGGAGCTGTTTTTT. Translation: CASSSRLAGGGELFF.

The genes are TRBV28 and TRBJ1-5; 7 nucleotides agree with TRBD1. Trimming at V came to 8 bases and at J to 6 bases, leaving 10 bases not matched to a gene. Per germline, CDR1 MDHEN and CDR2 SYDVKM. The CDR3 length is 14 residues. DNA for the CDR3: TGTGCCAGCGCCCCCGGACAGGTATTTCAGCCCCAGCATTTT. Protein product: CASAPGQVFQPQHF.

This chain uses TRBV4-1 with TRBJ2-1; D is unresolved. Germline V gives CDR1 MGHRA, CDR2 YSYEKL. Trimming removed 0 bases at V and 12 bases at J, with 12 bases between. CDR3 length: 13 residues. Here the CDR3 reads CASSQDPVVRQFF. The CDR3 DNA is TGCGCCAGCAGCCAAGATCCGGTTGTGAGGCAGTTCTTC.

This clone showed up just once. This chain links TRBV28 with TRBJ1-1; TRBD1 matches at 7 bases. The CDR3 covers 18 residues. With 3 bases clipped from V and 2 bases from J, the junction kept 15 bases outside the gene matches. Germline values: CDR1 MDHEN, CDR2 SYDVKM. The CDR3 sequence is CASSFSLWSGTANTEAFF. DNA for the CDR3: TGTGCCAGCAGTTTTTCCTTGTGGTCCGGGACAGCAAACACTGAAGCTTTCTTT.

The genes are TRBV19 and TRBJ2-1; 13 positions agree with TRBD2. Germline V gene sequence: CDR1 LNHDA, CDR2 SQIVND (reference sequence). This CDR3 spans 15 amino acids. V shed 5 bases and J 6 bases; nucleotides not matched to a gene: 4. CDR3 bases: TGTGCCAGTAGTCTCCGGACTAGCGGGAGCAATGAGCAGTTCTTC. Amino acid sequence: CASSLRTSGSNEQFF.